The 21 T cell receptor beta chains reported below all come from one sample, sequenced in a study of blood T cell repertoires in COVID-19. Sequencing was performed with immunoSEQ multiplex PCR; in TCRdb, only in-frame clones are kept and a portion is missing. The sample holds some 200,000 clones, 92% seen once. Sequencing was carried out using peripheral blood. Receptors originate from a man aged 30-40 years with acute or convalescent COVID-19.

The rearrangement links TRBV6-6 to TRBJ2-7, with a tentative D call TRBD2 (6 bases). This CDR3 is 12 amino acids long. The V gene's germline CDR1 is MNHNY and CDR2 SVGAGI (reference sequence). Trimming removed 6 bases at V and 6 bases at J, with 12 bases between. The CDR3 coding sequence is TGTGCCAGCAGCCGCGCGGGGAGCGAGCAGTACTTC. It is translated as CASSRAGSEQYF.

The rearrangement joins TRBV14 to TRBJ1-5; D unresolved. The CDR3 has 13 amino acids. The germline V gene has CDR1 SGHDN and CDR2 FVKESK. Between the trimmed V and J ends, which lost 1 base and 7 bases, there was a span of 8 bases. The CDR3 DNA reads as TGTGCCAGCAGCCAAGGGGCCCGCCAGCCCCAGCATTTT. Its protein is CASSQGARQPQHF.

This clone was detected once. V and J are TRBV15 and TRBJ2-2; the match to TRBD1 covers 10 bases. Trimming took 3 bases from V and 3 from J; bases not matched to a gene: 4. The germline V gene has CDR1 LNHNV and CDR2 YYDKDF (reference sequence). There are 16 residues in the CDR3. CDR3 sequence (DNA): TGTGCCACCAGCAGCCGACAGGGGGCTTACACCGGGGAGCTGTTTTTT. This translates into CATSSRQGAYTGELFF.

The chain has TRBV4-1 and TRBJ1-2, with D unresolved. Between the trimmed V and J ends, which lost 6 bases and 7 bases, there was a span of 15 bases. This CDR3 comprises 13 residues. The germline V gene has CDR1 MGHRA and CDR2 YSYEKL. The chain's CDR3 is CASSPPNTSGYTF. CDR3 nucleotides: TGCGCCAGCAGTCCCCCAAATACGAGTGGCTACACCTTC.

V is TRBV6-5 and J is TRBJ2-1; TRBD1 might be the D (5 bases). Trimming removed 3 bases at V and 10 bases at J, with 13 bases between. The CDR3 extends over 13 amino acids. Germline V gives CDR1 MNHEY, CDR2 SVGAGI. CDR3 in amino acids: CASSYEKGREQFF. CDR3 nucleotide sequence: TGTGCCAGCAGTTATGAGAAGGGGCGAGAGCAGTTCTTC.

The J gene is TRBJ2-7, the V gene TRBV6-5; 7 nucleotides agree with TRBD1. The CDR3 loop spans 15 amino acids. Germline V CDR1 and CDR2: MNHEY, SVGAGI. J was trimmed by 1 base and V by 5 bases; bases with no gene match: 8. CDR3 in DNA: TGTGCCAGCAGTACTAACGGACAGGCTTCCTACGAGCAGTACTTC. The encoded protein is CASSTNGQASYEQYF.

The chain combines TRBV11-3 with TRBJ2-3; tentative D call: TRBD2 (5 bases). Germline CDR1 SGHNT, CDR2 YENEEA. The CDR3 runs to 15 residues. V gave up 3 bases and J gave up 2 bases, with 12 bases separating them. The CDR3 spells CASSLGDSVTDTQYF. CDR3 bases: TGTGCCAGCAGCTTGGGTGATAGCGTCACAGATACGCAGTATTTT.

This clone was recorded once. The V call is TRBV5-1, the J call TRBJ2-7, with D possibly TRBD2 on 6 matching bases. Trimming removed 4 bases from V and 2 bases from J, with 16 bases in between. The CDR3 has 15 residues. Germline CDR1 reads SGHRS; CDR2 reads YFSETQ. The CDR3 loop is CASSPGTANAYEQYF. The CDR3, as DNA: TGCGCCAGCAGCCCCGGGACTGCAAACGCCTACGAGCAGTACTTC.

V usage is TRBV27 and J usage is TRBJ2-5; the D gene is possibly TRBD2 (6 bases). Germline V CDR1 and CDR2: MNHEY, SMNVEV (reference sequence). This CDR3 comprises 16 residues. Between the trimmed V and J ends, which lost 5 bases and 5 bases, there was a span of 21 bases. CDR3 residues: CASSPYQGLGRETQYF. The CDR3 nucleotides are TGTGCCAGCAGTCCCTACCAGGGACTTGGTAGGGAGACCCAGTACTTC.

In this sample, this clone turned up once. The CDR3 here is CATSDAGQKNTGELFF. CDR3 in DNA: TGTGCCACCAGTGATGCGGGACAGAAGAACACCGGGGAGCTGTTTTTT. This rearrangement joins TRBV24-1 to TRBJ2-2, with D perhaps matching TRBD1 (7 bases). The CDR3 has 16 amino acids. The ends were cut back, 3 bases at V and 1 base at J, with 11 bases in the middle. Germline lookup yields CDR1 KGHDR and CDR2 SFDVKD.

The chain combines TRBV5-6 with TRBJ2-3; D gene ambiguous. With 0 bases removed from V and 1 base from J, the gap between germline ends came to 9 bases. Germline CDR1 reads SGHDT; CDR2 reads YYEEEE. The CDR3 covers 15 residues. The CDR3 bases are TGTGCCAGCAGCTTGGTACGGTTACGCACAGATACGCAGTATTTT. Its protein is CASSLVRLRTDTQYF.

The chain carries TRBV7-2 and TRBJ1-5, with D maybe TRBD1 (5 bases). Trimming cost V 2 bases and J 3 bases, with 14 bases left between them. The germline gives CDR1 SGHTA, CDR2 FQGNSA. This CDR3 comprises 16 residues. The CDR3 bases are TGTGCCAGCAGCTTACAGGGCAGCTCATTCAATCAGCCCCAGCATTTT. Its translation: CASSLQGSSFNQPQHF.

This chain connects TRBV19 to TRBJ2-5; D may be TRBD1 (6 bases). Deletions cut 3 bases from V and 2 bases from J, with 16 bases between. Looked up from germline, CDR1 is LNHDA and CDR2 is SQIVND (reference sequence). This CDR3 has 16 amino acids. The CDR3 sequence: CASSMGGGQLQETQYF. CDR3 coding DNA: TGTGCCAGTAGTATGGGTGGAGGACAGTTACAAGAGACCCAGTACTTC.

This clone was counted once. One junction end disagrees with the germline gene, perhaps due to a read error. The chain combines TRBV2 with TRBJ1-2, with 7 bases that match TRBD1. CDR1 SNHLY and CDR2 FYNNEI come from the germline V gene. The CDR3 sequence is 15 residues long. For the CDR3, the DNA is TGTGCCAGCAGTGAGGTTACAGGGGCAAACTTTGGCTACACCTTC. The encoded protein is CASSEVTGANFGYTF.

This clone has only one observation. The CDR3 region is CASSPLAGAGGELFF. In DNA, the CDR3 is TGTGCCAGCAGCCCACTAGCGGGGGCTGGCGGGGAGCTGTTTTTT. The chain couples TRBV3-1 (or the pseudogene TRBV3-2) to TRBJ2-2; 11 positions match TRBD2. CDR3 length equals 15 residues. Trimming at V came to 4 bases and at J to 7 bases, leaving 5 bases not matched to a gene. Germline V CDR1 and CDR2: LGHDT, YNNKEL (reference sequence).

This clone was counted many times. This chain links TRBV6-4 with TRBJ2-3; D is perhaps TRBD2 (6 bases). This CDR3 comprises 14 residues. The V gene's germline CDR1 is MRHNA and CDR2 SNTAGT. V lost 4 bases, J lost 0 bases, and 8 bases lay in between. CDR3 residues: CASSAGTSTDTQYF. The CDR3 DNA follows: TGTGCCAGCAGTGCCGGGACTAGCACAGATACGCAGTATTTT.

The genes are TRBV6-6 and TRBJ2-1; TRBD2 matches 13 bases. The CDR3 consists of 15 residues. Trimming at V came to 6 bases and at J to 9 bases, leaving 8 bases not matched to a gene. Germline V gene data show CDR1 as MNHNY and CDR2 as SVGAGI (reference sequence). The CDR3 coding sequence is TGTGCCAGCAGCTGGACTAGCGGGAGCGCACGTGAGCAGTTCTTC. Translation gives CASSWTSGSAREQFF.

The V call is TRBV19, the J call TRBJ1-1; D gene uncertain. The CDR3 contains 13 residues. With 11 bases removed from V and 5 bases from J, the gap between germline ends came to 18 bases. CDR1 is LNHDA and CDR2 is SQIVND in the germline V gene (reference sequence). The CDR3, as DNA: TGTGCCGTAAAGGGCGGTCGGAGGACTGAAGCTTTCTTT. It is translated as CAVKGGRRTEAFF. The whole variable domain, filled in from reference TRBV19 and TRBJ1-1, reads DGGITQSPKYLFRKEGQNVTLSCEQNLNHDAMYWYRQDPGQGLRLIYYSQIVNDFQKGDIAEGYSVSREKKESFPLTVTSAQKNPTAFYLCAVKGGRRTEAFFGQGTRLTVV.

The chain couples TRBV6-5 to TRBJ1-2; D gene ambiguous. Between the trimmed V and J ends, which lost 6 bases and 8 bases, there was a span of 13 bases. There are 12 residues in the CDR3. Per the germline V gene, CDR1 is MNHEY and CDR2 is SVGAGI. The CDR3 protein is CASSLSPMGYTF. The CDR3 DNA is TGTGCCAGCAGCCTGAGCCCGATGGGCTACACCTTC.

This chain links TRBV27 with TRBJ2-7; D may be TRBD1 (5 bases). Germline V gene data show CDR1 as MNHEY and CDR2 as SMNVEV (reference sequence). With 3 bases removed from V and 0 bases from J, the gap between germline ends came to 12 bases. The CDR3 totals 15 residues. The CDR3 DNA reads as TGTGCCAGCAGTTTTATAGCAGGGAACTCCTACGAGCAGTACTTC. Protein sequence: CASSFIAGNSYEQYF.

The chain links TRBV24-1 to TRBJ1-5; possible D gene TRBD1, 5 bases. The CDR3 loop spans 17 amino acids. Trimming removed 6 bases from V and 0 bases from J, with 17 bases in between. Germline CDR1 KGHDR, CDR2 SFDVKD. The CDR3 DNA follows: TGTGCCACCAGTCGTAGGGGCGACCCTTATAGCAATCAGCCCCAGCATTTT. This translates into CATSRRGDPYSNQPQHF.